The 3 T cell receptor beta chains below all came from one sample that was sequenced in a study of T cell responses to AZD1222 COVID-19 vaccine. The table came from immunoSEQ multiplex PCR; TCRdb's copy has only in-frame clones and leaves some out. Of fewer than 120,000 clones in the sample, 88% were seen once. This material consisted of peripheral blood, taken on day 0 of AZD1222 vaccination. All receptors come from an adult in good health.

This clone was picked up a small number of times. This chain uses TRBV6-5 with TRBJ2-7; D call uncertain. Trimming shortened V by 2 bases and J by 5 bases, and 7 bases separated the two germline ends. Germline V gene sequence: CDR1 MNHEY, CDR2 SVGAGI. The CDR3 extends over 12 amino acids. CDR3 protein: CASSYGQHEQYF. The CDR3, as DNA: TGTGCCAGCAGTTACGGGCAGCACGAGCAGTACTTC.

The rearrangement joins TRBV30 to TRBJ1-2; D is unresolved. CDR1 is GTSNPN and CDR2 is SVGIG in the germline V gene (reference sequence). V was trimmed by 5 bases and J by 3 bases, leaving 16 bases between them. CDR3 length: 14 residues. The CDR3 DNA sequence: TGTGCCTGGTGCCCTGCAGGCACCGACTATGGCTACACCTTC. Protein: CAWCPAGTDYGYTF.

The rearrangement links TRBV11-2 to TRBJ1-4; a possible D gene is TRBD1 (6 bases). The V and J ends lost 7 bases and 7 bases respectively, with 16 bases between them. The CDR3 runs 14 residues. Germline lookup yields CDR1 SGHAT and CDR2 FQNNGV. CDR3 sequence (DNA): TGTGCCAGCACCACAGGGTTTGGCACTGAAAAACTGTTTTTT. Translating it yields CASTTGFGTEKLFF.